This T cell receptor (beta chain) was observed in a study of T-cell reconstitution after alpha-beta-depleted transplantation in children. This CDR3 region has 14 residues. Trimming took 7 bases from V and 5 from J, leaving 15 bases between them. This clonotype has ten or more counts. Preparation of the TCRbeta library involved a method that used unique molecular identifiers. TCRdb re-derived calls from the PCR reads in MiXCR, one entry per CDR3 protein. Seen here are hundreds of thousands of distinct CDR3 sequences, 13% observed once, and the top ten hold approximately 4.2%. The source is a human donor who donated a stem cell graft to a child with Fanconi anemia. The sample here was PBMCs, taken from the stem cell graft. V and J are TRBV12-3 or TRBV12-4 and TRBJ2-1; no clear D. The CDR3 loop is CASIVPTIHNEQFF. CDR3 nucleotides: TGTGCCAGCATCGTCCCGACCATCCACAATGAGCAGTTCTTC.